The present T cell receptor beta chain was sequenced within a study of T-cell reconstitution after alpha-beta-depleted transplantation in children. Regarding the study as a whole: T-cell counts and diversity at one year post-transplant came mainly from newly produced T cells. It was surviving recipient T cells and thymic progenitors that gave some patients high TCRbeta diversity at day 60. Reportedly, only several hundred clones from non-depleted graft cells drove alpha-beta T-cell counts at about two months.

This clonotype has just a few counts. Its antigen is currently unknown. There are 22 residues in the CDR3. Germline-derived CDR1 and CDR2 are KGHDR and SFDVKD. Germline trimming cut 4 bases from V and 0 bases from J; bases unmatched to any gene: 21. Unique molecular identifiers were built into the TCRbeta library. TCRdb analysed the PCR reads with MiXCR anew, one entry per CDR3 protein. The sample gives about 300,000 distinct CDR3 sequences, over 7.5% of which show up once; about 8.2% is in the top ten. Material: peripheral blood, obtained 360 days after TCRalphabeta/CD19-depleted stem cell transplant. The sequence came from a female patient aged 2-10 years who had a stem cell transplant for Fanconi anemia, so the T cells may come from the graft donor. The chain has TRBV24-1 and TRBJ2-1; 9 bases match TRBD1. The CDR3 loop reads CATSEPLGGGQGRTYSYNEQFF. DNA for the CDR3: TGTGCCACCAGTGAGCCCCTAGGAGGTGGACAGGGGCGAACTTACTCCTACAATGAGCAGTTCTTC.